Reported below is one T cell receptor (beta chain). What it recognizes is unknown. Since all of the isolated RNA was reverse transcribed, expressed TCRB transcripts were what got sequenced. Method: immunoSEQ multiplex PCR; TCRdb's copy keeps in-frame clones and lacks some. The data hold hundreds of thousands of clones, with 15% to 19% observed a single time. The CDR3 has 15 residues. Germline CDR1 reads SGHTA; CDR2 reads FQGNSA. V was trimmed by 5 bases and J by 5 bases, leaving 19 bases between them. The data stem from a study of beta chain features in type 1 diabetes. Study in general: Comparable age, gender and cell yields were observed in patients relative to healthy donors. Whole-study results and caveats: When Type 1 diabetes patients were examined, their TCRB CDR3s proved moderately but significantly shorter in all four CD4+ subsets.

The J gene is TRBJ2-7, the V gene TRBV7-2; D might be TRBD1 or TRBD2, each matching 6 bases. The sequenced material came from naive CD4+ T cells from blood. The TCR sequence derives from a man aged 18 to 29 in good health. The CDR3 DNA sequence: TGTGCCAGCAGCCAGGCGGGACAACATGTCCACGAGCAGTACTTC. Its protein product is CASSQAGQHVHEQYF.